What follows is one T cell receptor (beta chain) and its context. The read is 3 residues too short to cover the CDR3 end, so that end is filled in from the germline J gene. The CDR3 sequence is 17 residues long. Trimming cost V 2 bases and J 2 bases, with 19 bases left between them. Per the germline V gene, CDR1 is SGHDN and CDR2 is FVKESK. TCR beta CDR3 amplified by multiplex PCR from approximately 1,300 ng genomic DNA. Here immunoSEQ multiplex PCR was the method, and the copy in TCRdb shows in-frame clones only, minus some. With approximately 17,000 clones in the sample, the ten largest clones hold 9.5% to 12%. The sample belongs to a study of T cells in women clearing cervical HPV infection. The wider study: Cases: HPV16-related CIN3 or worse on histology, a couple of invasive cancers.

The receptor comes from a woman aged 18-70 years with a cervical HPV16 infection that either progressed to CIN3+ or cleared (not recorded which). The chain joins TRBV14 to TRBJ2-7, with a weak D call TRBD1 (6 bases). Sequenced input: blood buffy coat. The CDR3: CASSQQVPPRGAYEQYF. CDR3 DNA, as far as it was read: TGTGCCAGCAGCCAACAAGTTCCCCCCAGGGGCGCCTACGAG.